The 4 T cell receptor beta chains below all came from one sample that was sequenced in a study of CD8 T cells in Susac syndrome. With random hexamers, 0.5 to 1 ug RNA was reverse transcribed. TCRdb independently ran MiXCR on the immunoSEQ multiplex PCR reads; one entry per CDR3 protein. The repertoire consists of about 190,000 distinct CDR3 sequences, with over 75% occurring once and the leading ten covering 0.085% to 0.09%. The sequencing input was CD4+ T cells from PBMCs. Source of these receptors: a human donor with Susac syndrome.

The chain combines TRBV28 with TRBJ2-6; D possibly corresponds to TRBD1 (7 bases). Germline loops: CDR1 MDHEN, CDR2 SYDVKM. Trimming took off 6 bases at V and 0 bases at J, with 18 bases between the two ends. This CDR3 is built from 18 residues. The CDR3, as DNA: TGTGCCAGCAGCCCGGCGGGACAGCCGAGCTCTGGGGCCAACGTCCTGACTTTC. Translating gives CASSPAGQPSSGANVLTF.

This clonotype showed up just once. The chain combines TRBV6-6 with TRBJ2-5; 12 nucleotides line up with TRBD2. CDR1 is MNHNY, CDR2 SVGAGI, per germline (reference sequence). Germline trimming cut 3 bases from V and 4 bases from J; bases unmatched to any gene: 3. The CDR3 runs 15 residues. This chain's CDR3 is CASSYRLAGAETQYF. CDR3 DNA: TGTGCCAGCAGTTATAGACTAGCGGGAGCAGAGACCCAGTACTTC.

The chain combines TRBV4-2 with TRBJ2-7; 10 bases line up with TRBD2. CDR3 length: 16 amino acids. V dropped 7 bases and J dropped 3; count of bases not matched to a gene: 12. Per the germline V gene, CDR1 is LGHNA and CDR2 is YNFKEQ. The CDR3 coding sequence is TGTGCCAGCACCCCAGGGTCTAGCGGGAGTTTCTACGAGCAGTACTTC. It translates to CASTPGSSGSFYEQYF.

CDR3 protein: CASSGGGVSGNSYEQYF. CDR3 nucleotide sequence: TGTGCCAGCAGTGGTGGGGGGGTTAGCGGGAACTCCTACGAGCAGTACTTC. This rearrangement joins TRBV25-1 to TRBJ2-7, with 8 bases lining up with TRBD2. The V gene end was trimmed by 4 bases and the J gene end by 0 bases; junction bases not matched to a gene: 11. The CDR3 has 17 amino acids. CDR1 and CDR2 from the germline V gene are MGHDK and SYGVNS.